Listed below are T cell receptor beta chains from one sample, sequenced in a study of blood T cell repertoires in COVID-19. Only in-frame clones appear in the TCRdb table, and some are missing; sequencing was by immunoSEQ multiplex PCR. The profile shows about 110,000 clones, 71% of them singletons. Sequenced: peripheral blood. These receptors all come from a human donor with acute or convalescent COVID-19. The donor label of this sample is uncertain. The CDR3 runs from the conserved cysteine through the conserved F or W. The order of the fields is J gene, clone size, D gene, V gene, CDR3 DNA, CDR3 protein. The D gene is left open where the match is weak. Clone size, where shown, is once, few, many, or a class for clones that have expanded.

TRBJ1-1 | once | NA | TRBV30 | TGTGCCTGGAGTCACACCCGGAGGGGATGGGACACTGAAGCTTTCTTT | CAWSHTRRGWDTEAFF
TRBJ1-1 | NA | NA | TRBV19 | TGTGCCTCTTTTCACAGGACGAACACTGAAGCTTTCTTT | CASFHRTNTEAFF
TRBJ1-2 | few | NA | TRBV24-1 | TGTGCCACCAGTCCGCCCGGGACATACTATGGCTACACCTTC | CATSPPGTYYGYTF
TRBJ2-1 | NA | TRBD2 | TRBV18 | TGTGCCAGCTCACCGCGGCAGGGAGGGGACAATGAGCAGTTCTTC | CASSPRQGGDNEQFF
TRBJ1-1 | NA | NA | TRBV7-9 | TGTGCCAGCAGCTTAGTTTCGGTGAACACTGAAGCTTTCTTT | CASSLVSVNTEAFF
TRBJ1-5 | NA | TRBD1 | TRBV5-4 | TGTGCCAGCAGCGAAGGGGGACAGCGCTGCAATCAGCCCCAGCATTTT | CASSEGGQRCNQPQHF
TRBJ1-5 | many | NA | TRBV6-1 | TGTGCCAGCAGTGAACTCCGCAATCAGCCCCAGCATTTT | CASSELRNQPQHF
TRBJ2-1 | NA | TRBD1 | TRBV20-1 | TGCAGTGCTAGTGGCAGGGGGTTGGAATCCTACAATGAGCAGTTCTTC | CSASGRGLESYNEQFF
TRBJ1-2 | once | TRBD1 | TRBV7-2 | TGTGCCAGCAGCCTCTCGATTGTGGACAGGCTCTATGGCTACACCTTC | CASSLSIVDRLYGYTF
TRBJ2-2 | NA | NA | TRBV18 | TGTGCCAGCTCACCGTGGACAGACGGCGGGGAGCTGTTTTTT | CASSPWTDGGELFF
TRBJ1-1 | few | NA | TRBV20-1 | TGCAGTGCTAGGGGGGGAACTGAAGCTTTCTTT | CSARGGTEAFF
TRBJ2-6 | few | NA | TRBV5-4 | TGTGCCAGCAGCTTTCAGGGGTGGGGGTCTGGGGCCAACGTCCTGACTTTC | CASSFQGWGSGANVLTF
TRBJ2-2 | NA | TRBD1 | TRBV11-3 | TGTGCCAGCAGGAGACAGGGTGACACCGGGGAGCTGTTTTTT | CASRRQGDTGELFF
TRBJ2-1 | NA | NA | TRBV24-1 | TGTGCCACCCAGCCGGTGGTCCTAGGTGAGCAGTTCTTC | CATQPVVLGEQFF
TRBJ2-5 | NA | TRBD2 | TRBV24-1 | TGTGCCACCAGTGATGGGGTCTGGGGAGGGGAGACCCAGTACTTC | CATSDGVWGGETQYF